One sample yielded the 11 T cell receptor beta chains listed below, sequenced in a study of blood T cells in healthy people across ages (dated by TCRdb to between 2015 and 2016). Libraries were made using 5' RACE. TCRdb names Illumina HiSeq 2500 as the instrument used. The second PCR ran for about 6 to 12 cycles and used a J-beta primer mix along with a sample-barcoded 5' primer. TCRdb trimmed the raw reads at Q25, called clones with MiXCR and kept productive beta chains. Each entry merges the rows of one CDR3 protein and shows their most common DNA and genes. Counted in this sample were about 580,000 distinct CDR3 sequences; 40% to 55% of them appeared once. 20% to 25% of the sample lies in the top ten. The sample consisted of blood. The origin of the receptors is an older man in good health.

This clonotype was recorded a few times. The rearrangement joins TRBV15 to TRBJ2-1; D is unresolved. Looked up from germline, CDR1 is LNHNV and CDR2 is YYDKDF (reference sequence). Trimming took off 4 bases at V and 6 bases at J, with 7 bases between the two ends. The CDR3 contains 12 residues. The CDR3 region is CATSTLSNEQFF. The CDR3 region has the DNA TGTGCCACCAGCACTCTATCCAATGAGCAGTTCTTC.

This clonotype came up a few times. This chain joins TRBV7-9 and TRBJ2-7, with D unclear. The CDR3 loop spans 11 amino acids. V was pared by 7 bases and J by 5 bases, with 9 bases between. Germline CDR1 SEHNR, CDR2 FQNEAQ (reference sequence). Here the CDR3 reads CASTSWDEQYF. CDR3 bases: TGTGCCAGCACCTCCTGGGACGAGCAGTACTTC.

This clonotype has a count of ten or more. This sequence joins TRBV6-6 and TRBJ2-1; the match to TRBD2 covers 9 bases. The junction had 9 bases not matched to a gene; V was cut back by 4 bases and J by 2 bases. This CDR3 is built from 17 residues. Germline lookup yields CDR1 MNHNY and CDR2 SVGAGI (reference sequence). The CDR3: CASSSPLAGLAYNEQFF. The CDR3 nucleotides read TGTGCCAGCAGTTCCCCCCTAGCGGGGCTTGCCTACAATGAGCAGTTCTTC.

This clonotype was seen a handful of times. The CDR3 coding sequence is TGTGCCAGCAGATCGGGACTAGCGGTCCAGGGTACGCAGTATTTT. Translating gives CASRSGLAVQGTQYF. V usage is TRBV7-2 and J usage is TRBJ2-3; 11 bases align to TRBD2. This CDR3 has 15 amino acids. Germline CDR1 is SGHTA and CDR2 is FQGNSA. Trimming removed 6 bases from V and 8 bases from J; junction bases left unmatched: 10.

This clonotype was picked up a small number of times. The chain uses TRBV7-2 and TRBJ1-2, with a possible D match to TRBD1 (5 bases). CDR3 length: 14 amino acids. Trimming stripped 2 bases from V and 8 bases from J, with 15 bases between. Germline loops: CDR1 SGHTA, CDR2 FQGNSA. CDR3 in amino acids: CASSLSPGQRGYTF. The CDR3 DNA follows: TGTGCCAGCAGCTTAAGTCCTGGACAACGCGGCTACACCTTC.

This clonotype turned up a few times. This chain joins TRBV18 and TRBJ2-7; 12 positions match TRBD1. This CDR3 comprises 15 residues. Germline CDR1 KGHSH, CDR2 LQKENI. After removal of 3 bases from V and 6 bases from J, the junction contained 6 bases not matched to a gene. This CDR3 is CASSPPGQGALEQYF. Written as DNA, the CDR3 is TGTGCCAGCTCACCTCCGGGACAGGGGGCCCTCGAGCAGTACTTC.

This clonotype was counted a few times. V usage is TRBV25-1 and J usage is TRBJ2-7; D is possibly TRBD1 (6 bases). The CDR3 sequence is 13 residues long. CDR1 and CDR2 from the germline V gene are MGHDK and SYGVNS. V lost 7 bases to trimming and J lost 5 bases, with 15 bases between them. Here the CDR3 reads CASTPRGIHEQYF. Here the CDR3 DNA reads TGTGCCAGCACCCCCAGGGGTATCCACGAGCAGTACTTC.

This clonotype was detected once. The chain has TRBV5-1 and TRBJ2-4; 11 bases are shared with TRBD1. The CDR3 is 16 amino acids. J lost 3 bases, V lost 4 bases, and 6 bases had no gene match. Germline CDR1 is SGHRS and CDR2 is YFSETQ. The DNA of the CDR3 is TGCGCCAGCAGCCCCGGACAGGGGGCGGGCAAAAACATTCAGTACTTC. The encoded protein is CASSPGQGAGKNIQYF.

This clonotype showed up just a few times. This may be a read error: a much more frequent sequence differs by one nucleotide. The chain has TRBV6-6 and TRBJ2-7, with TRBD1 identical over 7 bases. The V and J ends lost 7 bases and 7 bases, in that order; junction bases with no gene match: 10. Germline loops: CDR1 MNHNY, CDR2 SVGAGI (reference sequence). The CDR3 has 13 amino acids. CDR3 sequence reads: CASKQGSWNEQYF. CDR3 bases: TGTGCCAGCAAACAGGGGTCGTGGAATGAGCAGTACTTC.

This clonotype was seen repeatedly, ten times or more. The gene calls are TRBV4-3 and TRBJ2-3; D is uncertain. The CDR3 has 14 residues. Trimming shortened V by 0 bases and J by 2 bases, and 6 bases separated the two germline ends. Germline CDR1 LGHNA, CDR2 YSLEER. In DNA form, the CDR3 reads TGCGCCAGCAGCCAAGATGGTATCACAGATACGCAGTATTTT. It translates to CASSQDGITDTQYF.

This clonotype was detected a few times. The gene calls are TRBV4-1 and TRBJ2-7; 7 bases agree with TRBD1. Unmatched junction bases numbered 9, after V lost 2 bases and J lost 5 bases. The CDR3 length is 15 residues. Germline V gene data show CDR1 as MGHRA and CDR2 as YSYEKL. CDR3 sequence reads: CASSQPDRNIHEQYF. The CDR3 nucleotides are TGCGCCAGCAGCCAACCGGACAGGAATATCCACGAGCAGTACTTC.